This TCR beta chain originates from a study of blood T cell repertoires in COVID-19. Participants' reported clinical history set cohort assignment. Measured with immunoSEQ multiplex PCR; TCRdb has only the in-frame clones, and not every one. The data contain over 350,000 clones, 80% to 90% of them singletons. The CDR3 has 15 residues. Between the trimmed V and J ends, which lost 0 bases and 2 bases, there was a span of 9 bases. Germline V gene sequence: CDR1 SGDLS, CDR2 YYNGEE. The V call is TRBV9, the J call TRBJ2-1, with D tentatively TRBD2 (6 bases). Sequenced input: PBMCs or T cells enriched from blood (not recorded which). This sequence originates from a woman aged 45-65 years who had recovered from COVID-19. The CDR3 region is CASSVDTSPYNEQFF. The CDR3 region has the DNA TGTGCCAGCAGCGTAGATACTAGCCCCTACAATGAGCAGTTCTTC.